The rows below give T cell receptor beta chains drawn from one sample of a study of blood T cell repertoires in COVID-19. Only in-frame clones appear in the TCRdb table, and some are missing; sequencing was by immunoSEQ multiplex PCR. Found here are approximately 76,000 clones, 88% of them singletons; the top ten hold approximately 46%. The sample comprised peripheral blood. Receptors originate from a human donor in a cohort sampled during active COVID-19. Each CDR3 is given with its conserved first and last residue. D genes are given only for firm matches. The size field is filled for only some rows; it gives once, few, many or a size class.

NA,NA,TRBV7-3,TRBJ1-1,TGTGCCAGCAGCTCCCCCGGCACTGAAGCTTTCTTT,CASSSPGTEAFF
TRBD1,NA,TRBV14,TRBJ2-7,TGTGCCAGCAGCCAAGGCGTGCACAGGGGAAACTCCTACGAGCAGTACTTC,CASSQGVHRGNSYEQYF
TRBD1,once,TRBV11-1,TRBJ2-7,TGTGCCAGCAGCTTACAGACCAGGGGGCATTTGTACGAGCAGTACTTC,CASSLQTRGHLYEQYF
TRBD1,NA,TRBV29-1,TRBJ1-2,TGCAGCTCGATGACAGGGCCAAACTATGGCTACACCTTC,CSSMTGPNYGYTF
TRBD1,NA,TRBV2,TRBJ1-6,TGTGCCAGCAGAGACCGGGACAGGGGGTGGTCACCCCTCCACTTT,CASRDRDRGWSPLHF
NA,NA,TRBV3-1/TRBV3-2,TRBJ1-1,TGTGCCAGCAGCCTAGAGGGGAGGAACACTGAAGCTTTCTTT,CASSLEGRNTEAFF
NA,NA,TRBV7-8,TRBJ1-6,TGTGCCAGCAGCTTTTCCCGGGATTCACCCCTCCACTTT,CASSFSRDSPLHF
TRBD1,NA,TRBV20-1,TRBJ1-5,TGCAGTGCTAGTCTAACACTACAGGGGATAAATCAGCCCCAGCATTTT,CSASLTLQGINQPQHF
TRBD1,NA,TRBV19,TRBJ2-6,TGTGCCACTGAAACGGGACAGGGTACCAACGTCCTGACTTTC,CATETGQGTNVLTF
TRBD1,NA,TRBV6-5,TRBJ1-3,TGTGCCAGCACTGGACAGGGGTGGAACACCATATATTTT,CASTGQGWNTIYF
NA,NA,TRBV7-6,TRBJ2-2,TGTGCCAGCAGCTTAGTAGGGGATGTGACCGGGGAGCTGTTTTTT,CASSLVGDVTGELFF
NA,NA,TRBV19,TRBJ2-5,TGTGCCAGTAGTATGCGGGGTCTGGGGGAGACCCAGTACTTC,CASSMRGLGETQYF
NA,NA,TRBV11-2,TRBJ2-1,TGTGCCAGCAGCTTCCTAAGGGGCCGCTCCTACAATGAGCAGTTCTTC,CASSFLRGRSYNEQFF
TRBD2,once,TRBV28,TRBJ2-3,TGTGCCAGCAGTACCGGGACTAGCGGGAGGGCAGATACGCAGTATTTT,CASSTGTSGRADTQYF
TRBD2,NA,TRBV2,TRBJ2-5,TGTGCCAGCAGTGCGGCTAGCGGGGGGGGGCCCCAGTACTTC,CASSAASGGGPQYF
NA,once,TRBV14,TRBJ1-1,TGTGCCAGCAGCCAAGTCGGGGGTTACATGAACACTGAAGCTTTCTTT,CASSQVGGYMNTEAFF
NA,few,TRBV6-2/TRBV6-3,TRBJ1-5,TGTGCCAGCAGTTACAGACAGACTAATCAGCCCCAGCATTTT,CASSYRQTNQPQHF
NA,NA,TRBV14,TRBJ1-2,TGTGCCAGCAGCCAAGATCCAGGGAACTATGGCTACACCTTC,CASSQDPGNYGYTF
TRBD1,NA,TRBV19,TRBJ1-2,TGTGCCAGTACTGGGGACAGGGGAGGCTATGGCTACACCTTC,CASTGDRGGYGYTF
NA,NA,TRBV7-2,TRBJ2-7,TGTGCCAGCAGCTTATTACGGGAGAACTACGAGCAGTACTTC,CASSLLRENYEQYF
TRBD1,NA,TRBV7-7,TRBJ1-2,TGTGCCAGCAGCTTAGACGGTGGACAGGGCGATGGCTACACCTTC,CASSLDGGQGDGYTF
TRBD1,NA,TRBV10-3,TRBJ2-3,TGTGCCATCAGGGGACAGGGCGGTGATACGCAGTATTTT,CAIRGQGGDTQYF
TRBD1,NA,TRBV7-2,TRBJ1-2,TGTGCCAGCAGCTTAGGGACAGGGGTAAAGGATGGCTACACCTTC,CASSLGTGVKDGYTF
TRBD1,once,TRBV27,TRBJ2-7,TGTGCCAGCAGTTCGACAGGGGGCTACGAGCAGTACTTC,CASSSTGGYEQYF
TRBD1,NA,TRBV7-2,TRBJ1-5,TGTGCCAGCAGCTCGGGACAGGGGCCGGAACAGCCCCAGCATTTT,CASSSGQGPEQPQHF
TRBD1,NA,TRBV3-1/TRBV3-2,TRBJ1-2,TGTGCCAGCAGTCCAAATAACCAGGGGGCATATGGCTACACCTTC,CASSPNNQGAYGYTF
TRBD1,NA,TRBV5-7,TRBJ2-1,TGTGCCAGCAGCTTGAAGGGGGCTGAGCAGTTCTTC,CASSLKGAEQFF
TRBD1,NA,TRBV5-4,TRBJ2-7,TGTGCCAGCAGCTTCTCTCAGGGGGCATTCTACGAGCAGTACTTC,CASSFSQGAFYEQYF
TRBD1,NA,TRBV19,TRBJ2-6,TGTGCCAGCAGCCCACAGGGGGCAGCTGGGGCCAACGTCCTGACTTTC,CASSPQGAAGANVLTF
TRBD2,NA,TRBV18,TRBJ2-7,TGTGCCAGCTCACCCCTAGCGGGGGGGCTGAACGAGCAGTACTTC,CASSPLAGGLNEQYF
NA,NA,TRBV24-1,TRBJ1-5,TGTGCCACCAGTGGATCGGAGGGATATCAGCCCCAGCATTTT,CATSGSEGYQPQHF
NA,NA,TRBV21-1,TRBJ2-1,TGTGCCAGCAGCAAAGCGGACAGGGGAGTGGTACGCAATGAGCAGTTCTTC,CASSKADRGVVRNEQFF
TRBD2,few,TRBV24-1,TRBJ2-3,TGTGCCACCAGTGATAAGCGGGAGGGCCTTGGGAATACGCAGTATTTT,CATSDKREGLGNTQYF
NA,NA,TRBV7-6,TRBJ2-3,TGTGCCAGCAGCTTAGCACTATCCCTAGGTCTAGGTACGCAGTATTTT,CASSLALSLGLGTQYF
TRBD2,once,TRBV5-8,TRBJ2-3,TGTGCCAGCAGCAAGACTAGCGGGAGAGGAGATACGCAGTATTTT,CASSKTSGRGDTQYF
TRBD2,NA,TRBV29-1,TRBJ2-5,TGCAGCGTCACTATAGCGGGACCACAAGAGACCCAGTACTTC,CSVTIAGPQETQYF
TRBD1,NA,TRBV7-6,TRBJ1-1,TGTGCCAGCAGCTTAGGCCGGGAGGGGGCGCTTATACGTAACACTGAAGCTTTCTTT,CASSLGREGALIRNTEAFF
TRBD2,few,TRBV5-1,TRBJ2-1,TGCGCCAGCAGCCTGACAGCGGGAGGGAACAATGAGCAGTTCTTC,CASSLTAGGNNEQFF
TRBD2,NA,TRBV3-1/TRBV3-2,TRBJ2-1,TGTGCCAGCAGCCAAGGCCCTAGCGGGAGCTCCTACAATGAGCAGTTCTTC,CASSQGPSGSSYNEQFF
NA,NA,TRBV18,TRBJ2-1,TGTGCCAGCTCACCACAGACTGACTCCTACAATGAGCAGTTCTTC,CASSPQTDSYNEQFF
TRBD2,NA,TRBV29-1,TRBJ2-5,TGCAGCGGGAAAGCGGGAGCCACGGAGACCCAGTACTTC,CSGKAGATETQYF
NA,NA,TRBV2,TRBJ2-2,TGTGCCAGCAGTGGGCGTCTCGGGGCCGGGGAGCTGTTTTTT,CASSGRLGAGELFF
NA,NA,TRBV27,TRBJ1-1,TGTGCCAGCAGCCAAAACACTGAAGCTTTCTTT,CASSQNTEAFF
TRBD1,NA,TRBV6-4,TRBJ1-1,TGTGCCAGCAGTGACCGACAGGGGGCTAAAGCTTTCTTT,CASSDRQGAKAFF
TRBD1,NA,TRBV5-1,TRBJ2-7,TGCGCCAGCAGCTTGCGGGGACAGGATCGCGAGCAGTACTTC,CASSLRGQDREQYF
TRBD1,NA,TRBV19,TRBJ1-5,TGTGCCAGTAGGGGGACGAACAGGGGTGATGGGCCCCAGCATTTT,CASRGTNRGDGPQHF
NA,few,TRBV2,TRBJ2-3,TGTGCCAGCAGTGCGTTTACAGATACGCAGTATTTT,CASSAFTDTQYF
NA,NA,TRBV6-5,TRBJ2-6,TGTGCCAGTTCGTTGGGGAGCTCTGGGGCCAACGTCCTGACTTTC,CASSLGSSGANVLTF
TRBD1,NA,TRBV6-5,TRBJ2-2,TGTGCCAGCAGTTACTCCCCGACAGGGGCCGGGGAGCTGTTTTTT,CASSYSPTGAGELFF
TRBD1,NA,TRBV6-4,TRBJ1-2,TGTGCCAGCAGTGCGACAGGGGGCTATGGCTACACCTTC,CASSATGGYGYTF
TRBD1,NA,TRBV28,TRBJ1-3,TGTGCCAGCGGCTTTTGGGACCTAGACAGGGTCGGAAACACCATATATTTT,CASGFWDLDRVGNTIYF
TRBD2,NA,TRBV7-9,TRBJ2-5,TGTGCCAGCAGCTTAGTACTAGCGGGGGGTGAGGAGACCCAGTACTTC,CASSLVLAGGEETQYF
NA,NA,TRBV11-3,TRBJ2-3,TGTGCCAGCAGCCAATCAGGCTTAGATACGCAGTATTTT,CASSQSGLDTQYF
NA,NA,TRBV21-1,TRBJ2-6,TGTGCCAGGGACAGCTTTCAGGAATCTTCTGGGGCCAACGTCCTGACTTTC,CARDSFQESSGANVLTF
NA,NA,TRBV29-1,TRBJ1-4,TGCAGCATATTACTGGAGGGCGCGGGTAATGAAAAACTGTTTTTT,CSILLEGAGNEKLFF